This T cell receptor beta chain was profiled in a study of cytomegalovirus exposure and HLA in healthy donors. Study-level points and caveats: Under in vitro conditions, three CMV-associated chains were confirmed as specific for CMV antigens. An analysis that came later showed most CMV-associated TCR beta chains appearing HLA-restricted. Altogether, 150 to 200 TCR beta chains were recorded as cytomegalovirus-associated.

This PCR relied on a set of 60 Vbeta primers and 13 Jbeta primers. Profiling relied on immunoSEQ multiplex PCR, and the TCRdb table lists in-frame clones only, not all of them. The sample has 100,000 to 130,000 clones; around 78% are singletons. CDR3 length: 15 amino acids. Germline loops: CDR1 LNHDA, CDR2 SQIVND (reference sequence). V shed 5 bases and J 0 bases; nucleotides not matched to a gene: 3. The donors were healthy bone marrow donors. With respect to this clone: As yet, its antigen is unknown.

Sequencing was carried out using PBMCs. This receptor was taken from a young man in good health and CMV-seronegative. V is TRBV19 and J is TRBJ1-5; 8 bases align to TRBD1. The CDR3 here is CASSPDRVSNQPQHF. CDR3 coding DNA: TGTGCCAGTAGTCCGGACAGGGTTAGCAATCAGCCCCAGCATTTT.